These 25 T cell receptor beta chains originate from one sample sequenced in a study of shared clonotypes between healthy human individuals (dated by TCRdb to about 2020). Libraries were built with the immunoSEQ multiplex PCR assay. TCRdb's version of the immuneACCESS table is confined to in-frame rearrangements and falls short of the full clone set. An unresolved V gene accounts for under half of the shortfall where checked; the remainder is of unknown origin. Across this sample there are around 2.5 million clones, with more than 85% seen only once. Approximately 0.36% of the sample comes from the top ten. The sequenced sample consisted of naive CD4+ T cells from PBMCs. The sample's cell subset or site, from its label and the paper: CD45RA+ positively selected. The receptor source for this set is a man aged 18 to 35 in good health. Some clones in this sample may be carry-over from other donors' samples.

The chain couples TRBV7-9 to TRBJ2-7; no clear D. Trimming took off 1 base at V and 2 bases at J, with 9 bases between the two ends. The CDR3 extends over 14 amino acids. The germline V gene encodes CDR1 SEHNR and CDR2 FQNEAQ (reference sequence). CDR3 loop: CASSLVAATYEQYF. CDR3 bases: TGTGCCAGCAGCTTAGTGGCGGCAACCTACGAGCAGTACTTC.

The chain couples TRBV28 to TRBJ1-4; D is unclear. The length of the CDR3 is 11 residues. Germline CDR1 is MDHEN and CDR2 is SYDVKM. Trimming stripped 8 bases from V and 8 bases from J, with 9 bases between. CDR3 loop: CASGPEEKLFF. The CDR3 nucleotides read TGTGCCAGCGGGCCGGAAGAAAAACTGTTTTTT.

J is TRBJ1-5 and V is TRBV5-1; D remains ambiguous. CDR1 is SGHRS and CDR2 is YFSETQ in the germline V gene. The CDR3 contains 13 residues. Trimming removed 4 bases at V and 6 bases at J, with 11 bases between. This CDR3 is CASSRTPSQPQHF. For the CDR3, the DNA is TGCGCCAGCAGCAGAACCCCAAGTCAGCCCCAGCATTTT.

The chain is built from TRBV10-3 and TRBJ2-5; 13 bases match TRBD2. The CDR3 consists of 16 residues. With V trimmed by 11 bases and J by 0 bases, 9 bases remained unmatched. CDR1 is ENHRY and CDR2 is SYGVKD in the germline V gene. The CDR3 nucleotides are TGTGCCTCCGGACTAGCGGGAGAGGGGTACCAAGAGACCCAGTACTTC. Amino acids: CASGLAGEGYQETQYF.

The rearrangement uses TRBV9 and TRBJ2-3; D perhaps matches TRBD2 (5 bases). Trimming cost V 4 bases and J 3 bases, with 12 bases left between them. This CDR3 contains 14 residues. CDR1 is SGDLS, CDR2 YYNGEE, per germline. The CDR3 protein is CASSTRGSTDTQYF. DNA of the CDR3: TGTGCCAGCAGCACCCGCGGGTCGACAGATACGCAGTATTTT. The whole variable domain, filled in from reference TRBV9 and TRBJ2-3, reads DSGVTQTPKHLITATGQRVTLRCSPRSGDLSVYWYQQSLDQGLQFLIQYYNGEERAKGNILERFSAQQFPDLHSELNLSSLELGDSALYFCASSTRGSTDTQYFGPGTRLTVL.

Of note for this clone: Other DNA sequences within the sample encode an identical CDR3. The rearrangement uses TRBV6-5 and TRBJ1-5, with a possible D match to TRBD1 (5 bases). This CDR3 spans 13 amino acids. Trimming took 6 bases from V and 1 from J, leaving 7 bases between them. Germline lookup yields CDR1 MNHEY and CDR2 SVGAGI. The CDR3 spells CASSRQSNQPQHF. In DNA, the CDR3 is TGTGCCAGCAGCCGACAGAGCAATCAGCCCCAGCATTTT.

On this clone itself: Within the sample, other DNA sequences also encode this same CDR3. The chain links TRBV9 to TRBJ2-2; D is possibly TRBD2 (6 bases). V was shortened by 4 bases and J by 2 bases, with 15 bases between the two germline ends. The CDR3 covers 16 residues. CDR1 is SGDLS, CDR2 YYNGEE, per germline. CDR3: CASSPRGDSNTGELFF. CDR3 nucleotide sequence: TGTGCCAGCAGCCCAAGAGGGGACTCAAACACCGGGGAGCTGTTTTTT.

The genes are TRBV9 and TRBJ1-1, with 7 bases identical to TRBD1. Unmatched junction bases numbered 8, after V lost 4 bases and J lost 2 bases. Germline values: CDR1 SGDLS, CDR2 YYNGEE. This CDR3 comprises 15 residues. The CDR3 bases are TGTGCCAGCAGCTCCCGGGACAGACCTAACACTGAAGCTTTCTTT. This sequence encodes CASSSRDRPNTEAFF.

This clone was detected once. CDR3 nucleotide sequence: TGTGCCAGCAGCCCCGGGGGTCGGGCTGAAGCTTTCTTT. The encoded protein is CASSPGGRAEAFF. The chain is built from TRBV7-3 and TRBJ1-1; TRBD1 might be the D (5 bases). The CDR3 length is 13 residues. CDR1 and CDR2 (germline): SGHTA, FQGTGA. V was shortened by 5 bases and J by 6 bases, with 13 bases between the two germline ends.

J is TRBJ2-1 and V is TRBV6-1, with D possibly TRBD2 on 6 matching bases. CDR3 length equals 13 residues. CDR1 and CDR2 (germline): MNHNS, SASEGT. V was clipped by 3 bases and J by 11 bases, with 14 bases between them. CDR3 sequence: CASSERGGMKQFF. For the CDR3, the DNA is TGTGCCAGCAGTGAGCGGGGTGGGATGAAGCAGTTCTTC.

The rearrangement links TRBV19 to TRBJ2-1; D not resolved. The CDR3 has 14 residues. Germline CDR1 is LNHDA and CDR2 is SQIVND (reference sequence). V lost 5 bases and J 1 base, leaving 9 bases between the germline ends. CDR3 residues: CASSPWGSYNEQFF. CDR3 DNA: TGTGCCAGTAGTCCTTGGGGATCCTACAATGAGCAGTTCTTC.

This clone was counted only a few times. The J gene is TRBJ1-1, the V gene TRBV6-1; the D is unclear. CDR3 length: 11 amino acids. Trimming removed 6 bases at V and 10 bases at J, with 12 bases between. Germline lookup yields CDR1 MNHNS and CDR2 SASEGT. The CDR3 is CASRLPSTAFF. In DNA, the CDR3 is TGTGCCAGCAGACTCCCCTCAACAGCTTTCTTT.

The chain recombines TRBV6-1 with TRBJ1-1; D unclear. There are 13 residues in the CDR3. CDR1 and CDR2 from the germline V gene are MNHNS and SASEGT. V lost 3 bases, J lost 5 bases, and 10 bases lay in between. The CDR3 region is CASSEGPQTEAFF. As DNA, the CDR3 is TGTGCCAGCAGTGAGGGTCCCCAAACTGAAGCTTTCTTT.

The count of this clone is one. This chain uses TRBV28 with TRBJ1-2; no definite D call. Germline V gene lookup returns CDR1 MDHEN and CDR2 SYDVKM. The CDR3 consists of 12 residues. Trimming pared 6 bases from V and 8 bases from J, leaving 13 bases between. DNA for the CDR3: TGTGCCAGCAGCCTATCCCGGCGGGGCTACACCTTC. Its translation is CASSLSRRGYTF.

The chain links TRBV6-6 to TRBJ2-7; D possibly uses TRBD1 or TRBD2 (5 bases each). Between the trimmed V and J ends, which lost 7 bases and 2 bases, there was a span of 15 bases. This CDR3 comprises 14 residues. In germline, CDR1 is MNHNY, CDR2 SVGAGI (reference sequence). In nucleotides, the CDR3 is TGTGCCAGCATCCGAGGGGCCGGGGCCTACGAGCAGTACTTC. Residues: CASIRGAGAYEQYF.

This clone was seen a single time. V is TRBV10-3 and J is TRBJ2-7, with 11 bases matching TRBD2. This CDR3 has 16 residues. With V trimmed by 2 bases and J by 2 bases, 5 bases remained unmatched. In germline, CDR1 is ENHRY, CDR2 SYGVKD. The CDR3 coding sequence is TGTGCCATCAGTGAGAGACTAGCGGGACGCACCTACGAGCAGTACTTC. It yields the protein CAISERLAGRTYEQYF.

This chain links TRBV6-6 with TRBJ1-5; D is unclear. The CDR3 totals 12 residues. Trimming stripped 6 bases from V and 5 bases from J, with 8 bases between. Germline assignment: CDR1 MNHNY and CDR2 SVGAGI (reference sequence). The CDR3 sequence is CASSSLDQPQHF. The CDR3 coding sequence is TGTGCCAGCAGCTCGTTGGATCAGCCCCAGCATTTT.

The rearrangement uses TRBV19 and TRBJ1-4; TRBD1 matches at 7 bases. V trimming: 4 bases; J trimming: 2 bases; junction bases outside the gene matches: 4. The length of the CDR3 is 15 residues. The germline gives CDR1 LNHDA, CDR2 SQIVND (reference sequence). The chain's CDR3 is CASSNRGGTNEKLFF. CDR3 nucleotide sequence: TGTGCCAGTAGTAACAGGGGAGGCACTAATGAAAAACTGTTTTTT. The full variable domain, with the rest looked up from reference TRBV19 and TRBJ1-4, is DGGITQSPKYLFRKEGQNVTLSCEQNLNHDAMYWYRQDPGQGLRLIYYSQIVNDFQKGDIAEGYSVSREKKESFPLTVTSAQKNPTAFYLCASSNRGGTNEKLFFGSGTQLSVL.

The chain recombines TRBV6-7 with TRBJ2-7; 11 positions match TRBD2. TRBV6-7 qualifies as an ORF whose function is uncertain. The trim removed 2 bases at V and 6 bases at J, leaving 18 bases unmatched. The length of the CDR3 is 19 residues. In DNA form, the CDR3 reads TGTGCCAGCAGTTACGCTTTTCCGGGACTAGCGGCCGGCCCTCGCGAGCAGTACTTC. It yields the protein CASSYAFPGLAAGPREQYF.

The chain carries TRBV7-2 and TRBJ2-7; D may be TRBD1 (6 bases). The V end lost 0 bases, the J end lost 2 bases, and 14 bases lay between the germline ends. From germline, CDR1 is SGHTA and CDR2 FQGNSA. CDR3 length equals 16 residues. CDR3 protein: CASSLAAQGGPYEQYF. In DNA form, the CDR3 reads TGTGCCAGCAGCTTAGCGGCACAGGGTGGCCCCTACGAGCAGTACTTC. Drawing the rest from reference TRBV7-2 and TRBJ2-7, the complete variable domain is GAGVSQSPSNKVTEKGKDVELRCDPISGHTALYWYRQSLGQGLEFLIYFQGNSAPDKSGLPSDRFSAERTGGSVSTLTIQRTQQEDSAVYLCASSLAAQGGPYEQYFGPGTRLTVT.

J is TRBJ2-3 and V is TRBV18; D gene ambiguous. Looked up from germline, CDR1 is KGHSH and CDR2 is LQKENI. The V end was cut by 6 bases, the J end by 0 bases, with 7 bases between. There are 13 residues in the CDR3. The CDR3 is CASSAESTDTQYF. The CDR3 region has the DNA TGTGCCAGCTCGGCAGAAAGCACAGATACGCAGTATTTT. Together with reference TRBV18 and TRBJ2-3, the CDR3 gives the full variable domain: NAGVMQNPRHLVRRRGQEARLRCSPMKGHSHVYWYRQLPEEGLKFMVYLQKENIIDESGMPKERFSAEFPKEGPSILRIQQVVRGDSAAYFCASSAESTDTQYFGPGTRLTVL.

This sequence joins TRBV27 and TRBJ2-5; no firm D call. This CDR3 spans 11 amino acids. V lost 10 bases to trimming and J lost 3 bases, with 9 bases between them. From germline, CDR1 is MNHEY and CDR2 SMNVEV (reference sequence). The CDR3 sequence is CAKGRKETQYF. In DNA, the CDR3 is TGTGCCAAAGGTCGGAAAGAGACCCAGTACTTC.

This chain joins TRBV6-5 and TRBJ1-1; 8 bases agree with TRBD1. This CDR3 spans 14 amino acids. After removal of 10 bases from V and 2 bases from J, the junction contained 9 bases not matched to a gene. The germline V gene has CDR1 MNHEY and CDR2 SVGAGI. CDR3 in amino acids: CATAIDRGNTEAFF. DNA of the CDR3: TGTGCCACCGCTATTGACAGGGGAAACACTGAAGCTTTCTTT.

CDR3 protein: CASSGTGTSNEQFF. For the CDR3, the DNA is TGTGCCAGCAGTGGAACCGGGACTAGTAATGAGCAGTTCTTC. The chain combines TRBV28 with TRBJ2-1; 8 bases map to TRBD2. This CDR3 region has 14 residues. With V trimmed by 5 bases and J by 7 bases, 7 bases remained unmatched. The germline V gene has CDR1 MDHEN and CDR2 SYDVKM.

The chain is built from TRBV30 and TRBJ1-5; D uncertain. CDR1 is GTSNPN and CDR2 is SVGIG in the germline V gene (reference sequence). Trimming pared 0 bases from V and 0 bases from J, leaving 12 bases between. CDR3 length: 16 amino acids. CDR3 residues: CAWSVSAPISNQPQHF. The CDR3 nucleotides read TGTGCCTGGAGTGTATCGGCACCTATTAGCAATCAGCCCCAGCATTTT.